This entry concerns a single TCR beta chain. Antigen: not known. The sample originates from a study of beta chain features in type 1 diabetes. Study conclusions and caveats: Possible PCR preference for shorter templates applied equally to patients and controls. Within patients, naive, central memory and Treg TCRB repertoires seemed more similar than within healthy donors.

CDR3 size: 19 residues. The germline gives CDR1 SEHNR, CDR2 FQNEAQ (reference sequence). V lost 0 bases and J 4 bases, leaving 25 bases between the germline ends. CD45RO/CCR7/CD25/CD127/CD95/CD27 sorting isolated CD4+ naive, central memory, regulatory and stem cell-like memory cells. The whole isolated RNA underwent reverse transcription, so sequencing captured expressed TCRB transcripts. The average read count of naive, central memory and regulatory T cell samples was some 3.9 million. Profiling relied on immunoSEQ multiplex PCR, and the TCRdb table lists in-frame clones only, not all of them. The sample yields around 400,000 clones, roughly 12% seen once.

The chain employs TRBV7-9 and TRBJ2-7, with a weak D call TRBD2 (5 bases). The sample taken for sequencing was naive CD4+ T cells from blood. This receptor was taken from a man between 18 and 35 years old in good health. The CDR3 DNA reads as TGTGCCAGCAGCTTAGCCTCTCGGGGTCGGGCACCCTGGAGTTACGAGCAGTACTTC. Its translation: CASSLASRGRAPWSYEQYF.